The rows below give T cell receptor beta chains drawn from one sample of a study of blood T cell repertoires in COVID-19. Profiled with immunoSEQ multiplex PCR; TCRdb holds only in-frame clones, not every one. This repertoire shows 190,000 or so clones, approximately 87% found once; its top ten account for approximately 0.88%. Sequencing input: peripheral blood. The receptors here all came from a woman younger than 35 who had recovered from COVID-19. Each CDR3 is given with its conserved first and last residue. D genes are given only for firm matches. Clone sizes are given selectively: once, few, many, or a class where the clone is expanded.

d_call	v_call	clone_size	j_call	cdr3_nt	cdr3_aa
TRBD2	TRBV6-5	NA	TRBJ2-1	TGTGCCAGCAAAGAGAACGGACTAGAGTACAATGAGCAGTTCTTC	CASKENGLEYNEQFF
TRBD2	TRBV7-3	NA	TRBJ2-1	TGTGCCAGCAGCCTCACTAGCGGGGGCTACAATGAGCAGTTCTTC	CASSLTSGGYNEQFF
NA	TRBV25-1	once	TRBJ2-5	TGTGCCAGCATTCGCCGGGACAAGGGGCAAGAGACCCAGTACTTC	CASIRRDKGQETQYF
NA	TRBV12-3/TRBV12-4	NA	TRBJ2-2	TGTGCCAGCAGCTCGAACACCGGGGAGCTGTTTTTT	CASSSNTGELFF
NA	TRBV11-2	NA	TRBJ1-2	TGTGCCAGCATACCTCAGGAGGGGCACTACTATGGCTACACCTTC	CASIPQEGHYYGYTF
TRBD1	TRBV4-1	once	TRBJ1-5	TGCGCCAGCAGCCAAGGGACAGGGGGGTTCAATCAGCCCCAGCATTTT	CASSQGTGGFNQPQHF
NA	TRBV24-1	NA	TRBJ2-1	TGTGCCACCAGTGACCCGTCAGGGTCCTCCTACAATGAGCAGTTCTTC	CATSDPSGSSYNEQFF
TRBD2	TRBV7-2	NA	TRBJ2-1	TGTGCCAGCAGCTTCCCAGAAGCGGGAGGTTACAATGAGCAGTTCTTC	CASSFPEAGGYNEQFF
TRBD1	TRBV6-5	NA	TRBJ2-5	TGTGCCAGCAGCCAGGGACAGGTCCAAGAGACCCAGTACTTC	CASSQGQVQETQYF
TRBD1	TRBV19	NA	TRBJ2-3	TGTGCCAGTAGTACAAGACAGGGGGCGGGAGGCACAGATACGCAGTATTTT	CASSTRQGAGGTDTQYF
TRBD1	TRBV2	NA	TRBJ1-6	TGTGCCAGCACCCGAGGACAGGGTAATTCACCCCTCCACTTT	CASTRGQGNSPLHF
TRBD1	TRBV3-1/TRBV3-2	NA	TRBJ2-3	TGTGCCAGCAGCTGGGACAGGGTTCGGGCAGATACGCAGTATTTT	CASSWDRVRADTQYF
TRBD2	TRBV5-6	NA	TRBJ2-1	TGTGCCAGCAGCTTAATGACTAGCGGGAAGGGCCCCGATGAGCAGTTCTTC	CASSLMTSGKGPDEQFF
NA	TRBV6-2/TRBV6-3	NA	TRBJ2-2	TGTGCCAGCAGCCCTACAGAAACCGGGGAGCTGTTTTTT	CASSPTETGELFF
NA	TRBV30	NA	TRBJ1-1	TGTGCCTGGAGAATTGGAGTGAACACTGAAGCTTTCTTT	CAWRIGVNTEAFF
NA	TRBV9	NA	TRBJ1-1	TGTGCCAGCAGCGTAGGTCTAATGAACACTGAAGCTTTCTTT	CASSVGLMNTEAFF
NA	TRBV4-3	NA	TRBJ2-1	TGCGCCAGCAGCCAAGTGGGCGTTCATGGGCCCGGCAATGAGCAGTTCTTC	CASSQVGVHGPGNEQFF
TRBD1	TRBV27	NA	TRBJ2-7	TGTGCCAGCAGTTTTTCGGACAGGGTCTCCTACGAGCAGTACTTC	CASSFSDRVSYEQYF
TRBD2	TRBV23-1	NA	TRBJ2-1	TGCGCCAGCATTATGGAGGTCTTGGCGGGAGGACCCTCCCGGAATGAGCAGTTCTTC	CASIMEVLAGGPSRNEQFF
NA	TRBV3-1/TRBV3-2	NA	TRBJ1-2	TGTGCCAGCAGCCACCGGACCGCGGAGGTGGGCTACACCTTC	CASSHRTAEVGYTF
NA	TRBV3-1/TRBV3-2	NA	TRBJ2-1	TGTGCCAGCAGCCGCCAAGGACAGCTACGGAATGAGCAGTTCTTC	CASSRQGQLRNEQFF
TRBD2	TRBV29-1	NA	TRBJ2-3	TGCAGCGTTGAAGATCGCGTAGCGGGTCCCACAGATACGCAGTATTTT	CSVEDRVAGPTDTQYF
NA	TRBV7-9	few	TRBJ2-2	TGTGCCAGCAGCTTATTAGCTAGTCCCACCGGGGAGCTGTTTTTT	CASSLLASPTGELFF
NA	TRBV29-1	NA	TRBJ1-3	TGCAGCGTTCCTACTTCTGGAAACACCATATATTTT	CSVPTSGNTIYF
NA	TRBV7-3	NA	TRBJ1-1	TGTGCCAGCAGCGGGGGGTCGATCACTGAAGCTTTCTTT	CASSGGSITEAFF
TRBD1	TRBV19	NA	TRBJ1-1	TGTGCCAGTACCAGGGGGCTGGTCACTGAAGCTTTCTTT	CASTRGLVTEAFF
NA	TRBV29-1	NA	TRBJ1-1	TGCAGCGGGCTACAGGGTGCGGGCACTGAAGCTTTCTTT	CSGLQGAGTEAFF
TRBD2	TRBV27	few	TRBJ2-1	TGTGCCAGCAGTTTAGGGGGGGAGTACAATGAGCAGTTCTTC	CASSLGGEYNEQFF
NA	TRBV4-1	NA	TRBJ2-7	TGCGCCAGCAGCCAGAGTTCAACAGGATCCTACGAGCAGTACTTC	CASSQSSTGSYEQYF
TRBD2	TRBV6-6	NA	TRBJ2-1	TGTGCCAGCAGTCGAGGACTAGCGGATACCTACAATGAGCAGTTCTTC	CASSRGLADTYNEQFF
NA	TRBV5-6	NA	TRBJ2-1	TGTGCCAGCAGCCCCGACAGGTCCGATGAGCAGTTCTTC	CASSPDRSDEQFF
TRBD1	TRBV13	NA	TRBJ2-3	TGTGCCAGCAGCTTAAACAGGGGATTCTCAGATACGCAGTATTTT	CASSLNRGFSDTQYF
NA	TRBV10-3	NA	TRBJ2-7	TGTGCCATCAGTGAATATCACGTAGCCTACGAGCAGTACTTC	CAISEYHVAYEQYF
TRBD2	TRBV5-6	NA	TRBJ2-5	TGTGCCAGCAGCTCTCTAGCGGGCCAAGAGACCCAGTACTTC	CASSSLAGQETQYF
NA	TRBV7-9	once	TRBJ1-4	TGTGCCAGCAGCGTCGACAGAAAGAATGAAAAACTGTTTTTT	CASSVDRKNEKLFF
NA	TRBV6-2/TRBV6-3	NA	TRBJ1-5	TGTGCCAGCAGTTACCACAGGAACAATCAGCCCCAGCATTTT	CASSYHRNNQPQHF
NA	TRBV6-5	few	TRBJ2-7	TGTGCCAGCAGTTACTGGCAGAATAACGAGCAGTACTTC	CASSYWQNNEQYF
NA	TRBV7-8	few	TRBJ2-1	TGTGCCAGCAGCTTAAAGCGGATATACAATGAGCAGTTCTTC	CASSLKRIYNEQFF
NA	TRBV27	NA	TRBJ1-1	TGTGCCAGCAGTTTTATAGGGGTGGCCACTGAAGCTTTCTTT	CASSFIGVATEAFF
TRBD1	TRBV5-1	NA	TRBJ2-5	TGCGCCAGCAGCACGGACAGGGCTAAAGAGACCCAGTACTTC	CASSTDRAKETQYF
TRBD2	TRBV19	NA	TRBJ2-3	TGTGCCAGTAGTTTAGCGGGGGTCCGGGGCGGCACAGATACGCAGTATTTT	CASSLAGVRGGTDTQYF
NA	TRBV5-4	NA	TRBJ2-3	TGTGCCAGCAGCCCCTCGGGGATAGCAGTAACAGATACGCAGTATTTT	CASSPSGIAVTDTQYF